This paragraph reports one TCR beta chain. The antigen remains undetermined. The genes are named according to mouse. The CDR3 goes on 4 residues after the read ends, and that part is filled in from the germline J gene. A panel of CD4, CD8alpha, NKG2D, NKG2ACE and other markers served to sort pooled cutaneous lymph node cells. The data derive from a study of CD8+ T cells in alopecia areata. Study overall: The graft donors were approximately 6-13-month-old C3H/HeJ mice with spontaneous alopecia, and their skin went to 7-10-week-old female C3H/HeJ mice. Points from the study as a whole: Clonality was higher in lesional than normal scalp, especially in alopecia totalis/universalis.

Trimming removed 1 base from V and 3 bases from J, with 11 bases in between. Germline V gene data show CDR1 as GKSSPN and CDR2 as SITVG. The CDR3 is made up of 14 amino acids. Extraction of RNA preceded its reverse transcription into cDNA, which served as the sequencing template. Here immunoSEQ multiplex PCR was the method, and the copy in TCRdb shows in-frame clones only, minus some. The table lists around 290,000 clones, with no singletons. Sequenced sample: CD4+ T cells sorted from a lymph node. The clonotype originates from a C3H/HeJ mouse with alopecia areata. The MHC haplotype of this mouse line is H2-k. The chain couples TRBV31 to TRBJ2-3; D is perhaps TRBD2 (5 bases). The CDR3 DNA, read in part, is TGTGCCTGGAGTCAGGTGGGGAGGGCAGAA. Protein product: CAWSQVGRAE. The whole CDR3 region reads CAWSQVGRAETLYF.